Following are 22 T cell receptor beta chains from one sample sequenced in a study of cytomegalovirus exposure and HLA in healthy donors. The PCR used 60 Vbeta and 13 Jbeta primers. Repertoires were generated with immunoSEQ multiplex PCR, while TCRdb's copy carries only in-frame clones and drops some. The sample lists tens of thousands of clones; around 77% were seen once. The specimen was PBMCs. Receptors were obtained from a man younger than 45 in good health and CMV-seronegative.

The chain employs TRBV4-2 and TRBJ1-1, with 9 bases fitting TRBD1. The CDR3 runs to 14 residues. J gave up 6 bases and V 0 bases, and 2 bases lay outside the gene matches. Per germline, CDR1 LGHNA and CDR2 YNFKEQ. The chain's CDR3 is CASSQEGQGSEAFF. The DNA of the CDR3 is TGTGCCAGCAGCCAAGAGGGACAGGGTTCTGAAGCTTTCTTT.

The genes are TRBV28 and TRBJ1-5; TRBD1 aligns across 11 bases. Per germline, CDR1 MDHEN and CDR2 SYDVKM. The CDR3 is 15 amino acids. Losses at the gene ends were 5 bases for V and 5 bases for J; bases not matched to a gene: 5. The CDR3: CASSTRTGGDQPQHF. CDR3 sequence (DNA): TGTGCCAGCAGTACACGGACAGGGGGCGATCAGCCCCAGCATTTT.

This clone was observed a handful of times. The chain employs TRBV4-1 and TRBJ2-6; 10 bases are a match to TRBD2. This CDR3 contains 20 residues. V lost 4 bases, J lost 2 bases, and 14 bases stayed unmatched. Germline assignment: CDR1 MGHRA and CDR2 YSYEKL. CDR3 in amino acids: CASSRGQGRLAGAGANVLTF. CDR3 sequence (DNA): TGCGCCAGCAGCCGGGGTCAAGGTCGTCTAGCGGGAGCTGGGGCCAACGTCCTGACTTTC.

V gene TRBV19 combines with J gene TRBJ2-5; TRBD1 matches 8 bases. The CDR3 is made up of 15 amino acids. Germline lookup yields CDR1 LNHDA and CDR2 SQIVND (reference sequence). The junction had 4 bases not matched to a gene; V was cut back by 1 base and J by 3 bases. CDR3 sequence reads: CASSIGQGTEETQYF. CDR3 nucleotides: TGTGCCAGTAGTATAGGACAGGGGACCGAAGAGACCCAGTACTTC.

The genes are TRBV2 and TRBJ1-4; maybe TRBD1 (5 bases). This CDR3 contains 15 residues. CDR1 and CDR2 from the germline V gene are SNHLY and FYNNEI. V shed 2 bases and J shed 0 bases, with 7 bases lying between them. This chain's CDR3 is CASSEKTATNEKLFF. Here the CDR3 DNA reads TGTGCCAGCAGTGAAAAGACAGCAACTAATGAAAAACTGTTTTTT.

This clone was picked up one time. V usage is TRBV18 and J usage is TRBJ1-3; D ambiguous. The CDR3 loop spans 13 amino acids. Germline-derived CDR1 and CDR2 are KGHSH and LQKENI. V lost 2 bases, J lost 6 bases, and 8 bases lay in between. CDR3 in amino acids: CASSPIVANTIYF. CDR3 coding DNA: TGTGCCAGCTCACCAATTGTAGCAAACACCATATATTTT. The whole variable domain, remainder taken from reference TRBV18 and TRBJ1-3, is NAGVMQNPRHLVRRRGQEARLRCSPMKGHSHVYWYRQLPEEGLKFMVYLQKENIIDESGMPKERFSAEFPKEGPSILRIQQVVRGDSAAYFCASSPIVANTIYFGEGSWLTVV.

The rearrangement uses TRBV2 and TRBJ2-7, with a possible D match to TRBD1 (6 bases). The CDR3 has 13 residues. Trimming cost V 6 bases and J 6 bases, with 15 bases left between them. CDR1 and CDR2 (germline): SNHLY, FYNNEI. This CDR3 is CASRWQGRPEQYF. The CDR3 nucleotides read TGTGCCAGCAGGTGGCAGGGGCGTCCCGAGCAGTACTTC.

The gene calls are TRBV28 and TRBJ2-1; TRBD2 aligns across 14 bases. V trimming: 3 bases; J trimming: 9 bases; junction bases outside the gene matches: 10. The V gene's germline CDR1 is MDHEN and CDR2 SYDVKM. The CDR3 spans 17 residues. The CDR3 here is CASSFWGTSGSRGEQFF. DNA of the CDR3: TGTGCCAGCAGTTTTTGGGGGACTAGCGGGAGTAGAGGTGAGCAGTTCTTC.

The J gene is TRBJ1-1, the V gene TRBV7-6; tentative D call: TRBD1 (5 bases). CDR1 and CDR2 from the germline V gene are SGHVS and FNYEAQ. CDR3 length equals 14 residues. V shed 1 base and J shed 4 bases, with 10 bases lying between them. The CDR3 here is CASSLEGARTEAFF. CDR3 nucleotide sequence: TGTGCCAGCAGCTTAGAAGGGGCTCGCACTGAAGCTTTCTTT.

This clone was found a few times. This chain uses TRBV5-1 with TRBJ2-1; the match to TRBD1 covers 7 bases. Germline values: CDR1 SGHRS, CDR2 YFSETQ. This CDR3 has 14 residues. The ends lost 0 bases at V and 6 bases at J; junction bases unmatched: 3. CDR3 sequence reads: CASSLEQGINEQFF. DNA of the CDR3: TGCGCCAGCAGCTTGGAACAGGGGATCAATGAGCAGTTCTTC.

This sequence joins TRBV19 and TRBJ1-3, with D tentatively TRBD1 (5 bases). CDR1 and CDR2 from the germline V gene are LNHDA and SQIVND (reference sequence). The ends were cut back, 4 bases at V and 2 bases at J, with 18 bases in the middle. CDR3 length: 17 residues. In DNA form, the CDR3 reads TGTGCCAGTAGTAGCCAATCAGACGGGGGACCTGGAAACACCATATATTTT. This translates into CASSSQSDGGPGNTIYF.

This chain links TRBV29-1 with TRBJ1-1; D might be TRBD1 (6 bases). This CDR3 contains 12 residues. The V gene lost 6 bases and the J gene lost 4 bases, with 12 bases spanning the gap. Germline V lookup: CDR1 SQVTM, CDR2 ANQGSEA. CDR3 loop: CSVTGMATEAFF. The CDR3 DNA follows: TGCAGCGTCACAGGGATGGCCACTGAAGCTTTCTTT.

The chain employs TRBV28 and TRBJ1-6; 8 nucleotides agree with TRBD1. The CDR3 is 15 residues long. Germline CDR1 MDHEN, CDR2 SYDVKM. With 6 bases clipped from V and 10 bases from J, the junction kept 11 bases outside the gene matches. The CDR3, as DNA: TGTGCCAGCAGCTCATCCGGGACAGGCTCCTCACCCCTCCACTTT. Protein product: CASSSSGTGSSPLHF.

The rearrangement joins TRBV2 to TRBJ2-7; TRBD1 agrees at 8 bases. In germline, CDR1 is SNHLY, CDR2 FYNNEI. The CDR3 has 15 residues. J gave up 2 bases and V 5 bases, and 8 bases lay outside the gene matches. The CDR3, as DNA: TGTGCCAGCAGTCTTCAGGGGGCTGTAACCTACGAGCAGTACTTC. The encoded protein is CASSLQGAVTYEQYF. Full variable domain (outside the CDR3, taken from reference TRBV2 and TRBJ2-7): EPEVTQTPSHQVTQMGQEVILRCVPISNHLYFYWYRQILGQKVEFLVSFYNNEISEKSEIFDDQFSVERPDGSNFTLKIRSTKLEDSAMYFCASSLQGAVTYEQYFGPGTRLTVT.

A few counts support this clone. CDR3 sequence (DNA): TGTGCCAGCAGTACCCGGGACAGGGGGCGCCCCTACGAGCAGTACTTC. This gives the protein CASSTRDRGRPYEQYF. V is TRBV27 and J is TRBJ2-7; TRBD1 matches 12 bases. Germline CDR1 and CDR2: MNHEY and SMNVEV (reference sequence). V gave up 5 bases and J gave up 2 bases; unmatched junction bases: 7. The CDR3 covers 16 residues.

This chain joins TRBV18 and TRBJ2-3, with 8 bases lining up with TRBD2. The CDR3 extends over 15 amino acids. CDR1 and CDR2 (germline): KGHSH, LQKENI. The V segment lost 2 bases and the J segment 1 base; nucleotides outside the gene matches: 2. Here the CDR3 reads CASSPAAGGTDTQYF. The CDR3 DNA reads as TGTGCCAGCTCACCAGCAGCGGGGGGCACAGATACGCAGTATTTT.

V gene TRBV5-6 combines with J gene TRBJ2-7; 10 bases align to TRBD2. Germline CDR1 reads SGHDT; CDR2 reads YYEEEE. The CDR3 consists of 16 residues. V was clipped by 0 bases and J by 1 base; unmatched bases: 4. The CDR3 DNA reads TGTGCCAGCAGCTTGGGAACTAGCGGGGTTTCCTACGAGCAGTACTTC. Its translation is CASSLGTSGVSYEQYF.

This clone was picked up a small number of times. The chain couples TRBV19 to TRBJ2-1; 12 bases line up with TRBD2. The V gene end was trimmed by 4 bases and the J gene end by 5 bases; junction bases not matched to a gene: 12. This CDR3 is built from 18 residues. From germline, CDR1 is LNHDA and CDR2 SQIVND (reference sequence). CDR3: CASSTSTSGSPLNNEQFF. CDR3 nucleotide sequence: TGTGCCAGTAGTACCTCGACTAGCGGGAGCCCCCTGAACAATGAGCAGTTCTTC. Together with reference TRBV19 and TRBJ2-1, the CDR3 gives the full variable domain: DGGITQSPKYLFRKEGQNVTLSCEQNLNHDAMYWYRQDPGQGLRLIYYSQIVNDFQKGDIAEGYSVSREKKESFPLTVTSAQKNPTAFYLCASSTSTSGSPLNNEQFFGPGTRLTVL.

This chain uses TRBV6-1 with TRBJ1-2, with D maybe TRBD1 (6 bases). Trimming cost V 4 bases and J 8 bases, with 20 bases left between them. The CDR3 totals 15 residues. Looked up from germline, CDR1 is MNHNS and CDR2 is SASEGT. CDR3: CASSVTLQGSNGYTF. The DNA of the CDR3 is TGTGCCAGCAGTGTGACTTTACAGGGATCGAACGGCTACACCTTC.

V is TRBV5-1 and J is TRBJ2-7; TRBD2 aligns across 7 bases. This CDR3 region has 14 residues. Unmatched junction bases numbered 10, after V lost 4 bases and J lost 6 bases. Germline CDR1 reads SGHRS; CDR2 reads YFSETQ. CDR3 nucleotide sequence: TGCGCCAGCAGCCTGGGTGGGGGGGTTGGCGAGCAGTACTTC. It codes for CASSLGGGVGEQYF. The full variable domain, with the rest looked up from reference TRBV5-1 and TRBJ2-7, is KAGVTQTPRYLIKTRGQQVTLSCSPISGHRSVSWYQQTPGQGLQFLFEYFSETQRNKGNFPGRFSGRQFSNSRSEMNVSTLELGDSALYLCASSLGGGVGEQYFGPGTRLTVT.

This clone was seen only a few times. The chain couples TRBV27 to TRBJ1-1; D is uncertain. The CDR3 loop spans 13 amino acids. CDR1 and CDR2 (germline): MNHEY, SMNVEV (reference sequence). V lost 3 bases and J lost 4, with 9 bases in between. In nucleotides, the CDR3 is TGTGCCAGCAGTTTCCTCCCCCCCACTGAAGCTTTCTTT. This encodes CASSFLPPTEAFF.

The rearrangement joins TRBV18 to TRBJ2-1; 12 nucleotides align to TRBD2. The CDR3 consists of 16 residues. Trimming cost V 3 bases and J 7 bases; bases outside gene matches: 7. Per the germline V gene, CDR1 is KGHSH and CDR2 is LQKENI. The CDR3 protein is CASSPPSGGANNEQFF. As DNA, the CDR3 is TGTGCCAGCTCACCCCCTAGCGGGGGGGCTAATAATGAGCAGTTCTTC. Based on the CDR3 plus reference TRBV18 and TRBJ2-1, the full variable domain is NAGVMQNPRHLVRRRGQEARLRCSPMKGHSHVYWYRQLPEEGLKFMVYLQKENIIDESGMPKERFSAEFPKEGPSILRIQQVVRGDSAAYFCASSPPSGGANNEQFFGPGTRLTVL.